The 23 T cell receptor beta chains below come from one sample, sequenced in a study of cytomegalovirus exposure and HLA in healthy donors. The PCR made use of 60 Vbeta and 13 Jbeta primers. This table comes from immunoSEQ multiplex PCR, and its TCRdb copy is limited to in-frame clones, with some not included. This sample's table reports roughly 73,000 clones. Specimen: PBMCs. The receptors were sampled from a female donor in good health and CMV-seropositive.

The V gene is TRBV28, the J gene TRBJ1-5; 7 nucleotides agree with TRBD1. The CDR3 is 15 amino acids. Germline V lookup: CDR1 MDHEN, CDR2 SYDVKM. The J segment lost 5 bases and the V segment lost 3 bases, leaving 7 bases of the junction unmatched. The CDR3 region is CASSFLQGPHQPQHF. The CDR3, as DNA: TGTGCCAGCAGTTTCCTACAGGGGCCACATCAGCCCCAGCATTTT.

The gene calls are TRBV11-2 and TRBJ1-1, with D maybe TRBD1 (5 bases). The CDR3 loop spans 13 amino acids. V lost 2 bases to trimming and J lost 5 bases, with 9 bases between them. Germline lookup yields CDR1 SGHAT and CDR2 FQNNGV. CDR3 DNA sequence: TGTGCCAGCAGCTTAAGGAGACAGACTGAAGCTTTCTTT. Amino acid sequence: CASSLRRQTEAFF.

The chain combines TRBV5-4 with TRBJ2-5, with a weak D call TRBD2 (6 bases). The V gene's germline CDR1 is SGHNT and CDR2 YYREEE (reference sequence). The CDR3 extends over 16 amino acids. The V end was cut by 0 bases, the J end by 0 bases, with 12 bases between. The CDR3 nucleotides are TGTGCCAGCAGCTTGGAGGGACTCGGGGACCAAGAGACCCAGTACTTC. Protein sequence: CASSLEGLGDQETQYF.

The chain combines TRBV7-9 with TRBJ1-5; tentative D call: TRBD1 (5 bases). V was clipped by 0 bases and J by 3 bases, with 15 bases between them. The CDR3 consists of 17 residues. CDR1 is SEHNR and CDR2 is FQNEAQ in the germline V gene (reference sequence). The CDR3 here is CASSLATHGGFNQPQHF. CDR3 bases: TGTGCCAGCAGCTTAGCGACCCACGGGGGATTCAATCAGCCCCAGCATTTT.

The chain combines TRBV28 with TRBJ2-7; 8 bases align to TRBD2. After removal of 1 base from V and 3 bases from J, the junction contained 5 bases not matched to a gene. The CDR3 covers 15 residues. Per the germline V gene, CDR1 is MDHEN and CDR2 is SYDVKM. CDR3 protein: CASSLYSGRRYEQYF. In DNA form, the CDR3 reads TGTGCCAGCAGTTTATACAGCGGGAGACGCTACGAGCAGTACTTC.

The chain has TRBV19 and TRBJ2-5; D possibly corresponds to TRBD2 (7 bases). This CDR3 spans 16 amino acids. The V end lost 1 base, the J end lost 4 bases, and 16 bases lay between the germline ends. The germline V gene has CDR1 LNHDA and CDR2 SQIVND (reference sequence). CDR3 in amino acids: CASSIAAGAAGETQYF. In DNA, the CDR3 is TGTGCCAGTAGTATAGCGGCGGGGGCCGCCGGAGAGACCCAGTACTTC.

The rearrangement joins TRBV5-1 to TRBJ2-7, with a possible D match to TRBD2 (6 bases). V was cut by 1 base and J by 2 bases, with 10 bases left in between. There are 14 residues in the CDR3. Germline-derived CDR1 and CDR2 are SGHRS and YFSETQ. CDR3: CASSLWGLAYEQYF. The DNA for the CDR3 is TGCGCCAGCAGCTTGTGGGGACTCGCCTACGAGCAGTACTTC.

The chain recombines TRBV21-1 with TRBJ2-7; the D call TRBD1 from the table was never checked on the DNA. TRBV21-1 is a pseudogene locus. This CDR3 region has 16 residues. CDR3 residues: CASSSRTGTGPYEQYF. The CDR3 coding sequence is TGTGCCAGCAGCAGCCGGACAGGCACTGGACCTTACGAGCAGTACTTC.

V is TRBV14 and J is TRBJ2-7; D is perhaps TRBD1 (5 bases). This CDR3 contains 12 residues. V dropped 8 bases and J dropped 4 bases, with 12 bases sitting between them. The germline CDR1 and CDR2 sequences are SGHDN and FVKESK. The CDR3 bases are TGTGCCAGCGGGGCCTCAAGGTACGAGCAGTACTTC. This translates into CASGASRYEQYF.

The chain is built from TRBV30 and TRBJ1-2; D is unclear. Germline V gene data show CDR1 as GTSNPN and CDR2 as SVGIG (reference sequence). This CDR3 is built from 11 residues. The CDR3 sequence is CAQPRAIGYTF. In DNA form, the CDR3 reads TGTGCACAACCGAGGGCAATCGGCTACACCTTC. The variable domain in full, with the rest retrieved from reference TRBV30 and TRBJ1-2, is SQTIHQWPATLVQPVGSPLSLECTVEGTSNPNLYWYRQAAGRGLQLLFYSVGIGQISSEVPQNLSASRPQDRQFILSSKKLLLSDSGFYLCAQPRAIGYTFGSGTRLTVV.

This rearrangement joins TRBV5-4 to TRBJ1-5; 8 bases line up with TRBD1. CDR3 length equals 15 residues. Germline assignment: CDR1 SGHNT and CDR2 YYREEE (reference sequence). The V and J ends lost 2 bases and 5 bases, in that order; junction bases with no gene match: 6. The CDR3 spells CASSLDGQGHQPQHF. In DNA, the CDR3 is TGTGCCAGCAGCTTAGACGGACAGGGACATCAGCCCCAGCATTTT.

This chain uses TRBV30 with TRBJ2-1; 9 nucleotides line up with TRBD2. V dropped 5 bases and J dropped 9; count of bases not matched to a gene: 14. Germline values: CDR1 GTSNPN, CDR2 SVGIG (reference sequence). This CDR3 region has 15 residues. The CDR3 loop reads CAWVSGSLYWGEQFF. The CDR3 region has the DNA TGTGCCTGGGTTAGCGGGAGTTTATATTGGGGTGAGCAGTTCTTC.

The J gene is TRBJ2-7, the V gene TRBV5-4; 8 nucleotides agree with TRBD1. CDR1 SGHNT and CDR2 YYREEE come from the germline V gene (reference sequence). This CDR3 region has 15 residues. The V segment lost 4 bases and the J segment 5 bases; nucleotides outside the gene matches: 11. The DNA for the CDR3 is TGTGCCAGCAGCCTCCCCGGGCAGGGGGCCCACGAGCAGTACTTC. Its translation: CASSLPGQGAHEQYF.

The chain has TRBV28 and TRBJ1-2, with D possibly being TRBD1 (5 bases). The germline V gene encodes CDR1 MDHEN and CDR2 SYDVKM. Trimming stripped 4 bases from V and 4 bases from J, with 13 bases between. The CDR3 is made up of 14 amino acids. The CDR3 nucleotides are TGTGCCAGCAGTTCGGGGGGAGGGACCTATGGCTACACCTTC. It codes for CASSSGGGTYGYTF.

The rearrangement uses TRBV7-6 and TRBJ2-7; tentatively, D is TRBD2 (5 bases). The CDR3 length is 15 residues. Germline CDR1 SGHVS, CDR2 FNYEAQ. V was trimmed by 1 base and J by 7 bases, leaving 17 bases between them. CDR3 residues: CASSLEAGAPGEQYF. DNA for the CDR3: TGTGCCAGCAGCTTAGAAGCAGGAGCTCCGGGAGAGCAGTACTTC.

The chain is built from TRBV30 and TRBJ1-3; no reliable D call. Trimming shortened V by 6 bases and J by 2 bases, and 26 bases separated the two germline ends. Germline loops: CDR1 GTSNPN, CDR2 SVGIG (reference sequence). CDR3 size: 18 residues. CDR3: CACHAIRDTEGTGNTIYF. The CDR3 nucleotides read TGTGCCTGCCACGCGATACGAGACACAGAGGGCACTGGAAACACCATATATTTT.

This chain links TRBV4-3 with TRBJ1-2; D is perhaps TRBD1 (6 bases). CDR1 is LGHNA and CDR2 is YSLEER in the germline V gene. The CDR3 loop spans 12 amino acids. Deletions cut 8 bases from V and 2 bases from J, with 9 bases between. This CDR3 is CASRTGNYGYTF. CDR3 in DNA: TGCGCCAGCCGTACAGGGAACTATGGCTACACCTTC.

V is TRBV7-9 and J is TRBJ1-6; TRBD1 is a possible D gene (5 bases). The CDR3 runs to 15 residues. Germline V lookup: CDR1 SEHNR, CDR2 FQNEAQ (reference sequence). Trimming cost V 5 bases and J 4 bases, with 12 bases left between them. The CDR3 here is CASSPFRQYNSPLHF. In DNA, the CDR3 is TGTGCCAGCAGCCCCTTCCGACAGTATAATTCACCCCTCCACTTT. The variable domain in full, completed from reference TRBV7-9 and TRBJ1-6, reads DTGVSQNPRHKITKRGQNVTFRCDPISEHNRLYWYRQTLGQGPEFLTYFQNEAQLEKSRLLSDRFSAERPKGSFSTLEIQRTEQGDSAMYLCASSPFRQYNSPLHFGNGTRLTVT.

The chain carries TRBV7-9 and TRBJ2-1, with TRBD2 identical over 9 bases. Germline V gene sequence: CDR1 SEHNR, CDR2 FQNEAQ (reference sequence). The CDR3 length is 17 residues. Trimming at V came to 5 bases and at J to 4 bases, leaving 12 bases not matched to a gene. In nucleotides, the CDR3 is TGTGCCAGCAGCGTAAAGATGCCTAGCGGGGATTACAATGAGCAGTTCTTC. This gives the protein CASSVKMPSGDYNEQFF.

The CDR3 DNA reads TGTGCCAGCAGTGGGGACAGGGGTGATCTCTATGGCTACACCTTC. This codes for CASSGDRGDLYGYTF. This rearrangement joins TRBV2 to TRBJ1-2; TRBD1 matches at 10 bases. In germline, CDR1 is SNHLY, CDR2 FYNNEI. V shed 4 bases and J 4 bases; nucleotides not matched to a gene: 6. The CDR3 loop spans 15 amino acids.

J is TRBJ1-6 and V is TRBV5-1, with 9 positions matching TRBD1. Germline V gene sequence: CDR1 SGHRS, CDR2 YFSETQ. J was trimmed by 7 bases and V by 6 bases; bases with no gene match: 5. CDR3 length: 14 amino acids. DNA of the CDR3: TGCGCCAGCAACCCGGGACAGGGCAATTCACCCCTCCACTTT. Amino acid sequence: CASNPGQGNSPLHF.

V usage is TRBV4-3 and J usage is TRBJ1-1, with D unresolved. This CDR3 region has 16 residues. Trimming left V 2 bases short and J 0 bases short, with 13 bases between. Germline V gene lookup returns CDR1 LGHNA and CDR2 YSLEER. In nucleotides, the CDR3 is TGCGCCAGCAGCCAACTATACCGGGAATTGAACACTGAAGCTTTCTTT. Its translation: CASSQLYRELNTEAFF.

The CDR3 nucleotides read TGTGCCAGCAGTTTACGTGGACGCTTCAGGGTGATGAACACTGAAGCTTTCTTT. It translates to CASSLRGRFRVMNTEAFF. J is TRBJ1-1 and V is TRBV27, with TRBD1 as a possible D gene (5 bases). Trimming stripped 2 bases from V and 0 bases from J, with 19 bases between. CDR3 length equals 18 residues. Germline values: CDR1 MNHEY, CDR2 SMNVEV (reference sequence).